This TCR beta chain was captured in a study of identical twins. Trimming cost V 2 bases and J 1 base, with 2 bases left between them. The length of the CDR3 is 12 residues. The table lists this clonotype with many counts. Template switching introduced a universal primer site, and the cDNA bore unique molecular identifiers. TCRdb reprocessed the 5' RACE reads with MiXCR, giving one entry per CDR3 protein. The sample lists more than 650,000 distinct CDR3 sequences, roughly 6% seen once, with roughly 1.8% in the top ten. The sample taken for sequencing was naive T cells sorted from blood. This sequence was found in a man aged 18 to 29 in good health. The chain links TRBV12-3 or TRBV12-4 to TRBJ2-5; no definite D call. CDR3 in amino acids: CASSLIQETQYF. The CDR3 bases are TGTGCCAGCAGTTTAATCCAAGAGACCCAGTACTTC.